These T cell receptor beta chains were read from a single sample in a study of blood T cells in healthy people across ages. TCRdb re-derived calls from the 5' RACE reads in MiXCR, one entry per CDR3 protein. The sample carries some 1.6 million distinct CDR3 sequences, about 32% recorded once. The source material was blood. All receptors come from a woman younger than 45 in good health. The CDR3 runs from the conserved cysteine through the conserved F or W. A D gene is named only where the DNA matches it firmly. A row's size may be missing; if present it is once, few, many or a size class.

few TRBJ1-3 TRBV27 TRBD1 CASSPRQGGNTIYF TGTGCCAGCAGTCCGCGACAGGGTGGAAACACCATATATTTT
- TRBJ2-1 TRBV9 - CASSSDAGAYEGQFF TGTGCCAGCAGCTCAGACGCGGGTGCTTATGAGGGGCAGTTCTTC
- TRBJ2-7 TRBV28 TRBD2 CASSFPQRGPNYEQYF TGTGCCAGCAGTTTCCCCCAGCGGGGTCCTAACTACGAGCAGTACTTC
few TRBJ2-2 TRBV4-1 - CASSHGQNTGELFF TGCGCCAGCAGCCATGGCCAGAACACCGGGGAGCTGTTTTTT
many TRBJ2-5 TRBV20-1 - CSARTGSGAQETQYF TGCAGTGCTAGAACGGGTAGTGGGGCACAAGAGACCCAGTACTTC
few TRBJ2-5 TRBV5-5 - CASSFSGQQETQYF TGTGCCAGCAGCTTCTCAGGGCAACAAGAGACCCAGTACTTC
- TRBJ2-3 TRBV14 - CASSGYQSTDTQYF TGTGCCAGCAGCGGCTATCAGAGCACAGATACGCAGTATTTT
many TRBJ2-7 TRBV3-1 - CASSQGNRAYEQYF TGTGCCAGCAGCCAAGGAAACAGAGCCTACGAGCAGTACTTC
- TRBJ2-7 TRBV6-1 - CASSNGITYEQYF TGTGCCAGCAGTAACGGGATCACCTACGAGCAGTACTTC
- TRBJ1-4 TRBV7-3 - CASSADRDPTNEKLFF TGTGCCAGCAGCGCGGATAGGGATCCAACTAATGAAAAACTGTTTTTT
- TRBJ2-4 TRBV9 - CASSVDGRNIQYF TGTGCCAGCAGCGTAGATGGCAGAAACATTCAGTACTTC
few TRBJ2-1 TRBV7-9 TRBD2 CASSPVAGGYNEQFF TGTGCCAGCAGCCCCGTAGCGGGAGGCTACAATGAGCAGTTCTTC
many TRBJ2-5 TRBV3-1 TRBD2 CASSQGTSGQETQYF TGCGCCAGCAGCCAAGGGACTAGCGGACAAGAGACCCAGTACTTC
- TRBJ2-7 TRBV27 TRBD2 CASGVRAGESIIYEQYF TGTGCCAGCGGGGTAAGAGCGGGAGAGTCGATAATCTACGAGCAGTACTTC
few TRBJ2-5 TRBV6-1 - CASMQGGTKETQYF TGTGCCAGCATGCAGGGGGGAACCAAAGAGACCCAGTACTTC
- TRBJ1-6 TRBV7-2 TRBD1 CASSLETGQSPLHF TGTGCCAGCAGCTTAGAGACAGGGCAATCACCCCTCCACTTT